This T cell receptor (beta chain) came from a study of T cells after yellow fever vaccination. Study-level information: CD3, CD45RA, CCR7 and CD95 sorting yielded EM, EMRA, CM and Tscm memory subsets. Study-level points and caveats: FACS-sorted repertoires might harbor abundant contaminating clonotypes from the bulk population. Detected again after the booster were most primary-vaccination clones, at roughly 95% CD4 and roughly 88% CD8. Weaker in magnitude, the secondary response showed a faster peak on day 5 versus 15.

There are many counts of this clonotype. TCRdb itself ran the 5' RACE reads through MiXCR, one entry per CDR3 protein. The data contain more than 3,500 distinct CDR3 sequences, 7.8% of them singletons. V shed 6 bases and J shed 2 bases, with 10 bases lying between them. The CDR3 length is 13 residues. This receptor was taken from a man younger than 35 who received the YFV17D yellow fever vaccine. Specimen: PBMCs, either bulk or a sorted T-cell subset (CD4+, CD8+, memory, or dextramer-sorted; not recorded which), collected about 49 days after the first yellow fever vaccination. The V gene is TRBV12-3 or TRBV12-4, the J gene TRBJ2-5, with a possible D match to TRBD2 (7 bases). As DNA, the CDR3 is TGTGCCAGCAGGCGGGGGCGGCAAGAGACCCAGTACTTC. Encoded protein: CASRRGRQETQYF.